These 11 T cell receptor beta chains share one sample of origin, sequenced in a study of T cells in Graves' hyperthyroidism and ophthalmopathy (dated by TCRdb to between 2017 and 2020). Libraries were constructed by multiplex PCR. Reads for this sample came from an Illumina HiSeq 2000. The TCR beta CDR3 regions were amplified from RNA transcripts. A first-round RT-PCR of the TCR CDR3 used the HTBI primer set with the Qiagen OneStep RT-PCR kit. The public reads were quality trimmed at Q25 with fastp and then assembled into clones with MiXCR by TCRdb, keeping productive beta chains. Identical CDR3 proteins give one entry, which carries the most common genes and DNA. The sample table shows 300,000 to 450,000 distinct CDR3 sequences, and around 13% are seen once. Around a fifth of the sample is held by the ten biggest clonotypes. Sequenced: blood. Receptors originate from a woman in her 30s with Graves' ophthalmopathy.

This clonotype was detected many times. The rearrangement links TRBV27 to TRBJ2-5; D remains ambiguous. This CDR3 comprises 11 residues. The V end lost 7 bases, the J end lost 7 bases, and 10 bases lay between the germline ends. Germline V gene lookup returns CDR1 MNHEY and CDR2 SMNVEV (reference sequence). This CDR3 reads CASIMGGTQYF. Written as DNA, the CDR3 is TGTGCCAGCATCATGGGTGGGACCCAGTACTTC.

This clonotype was seen at least ten times. The gene calls are TRBV20-1 and TRBJ1-5; tentative D call: TRBD1 (6 bases). Germline-derived CDR1 and CDR2 are DFQATT and SNEGSKA (reference sequence). There are 16 residues in the CDR3. V was pared by 7 bases and J by 6 bases, with 25 bases between. This chain's CDR3 is CSVKGQGPYRSQPQHF. In DNA, the CDR3 is TGCAGTGTTAAGGGTCAGGGGCCCTATCGTAGTCAGCCCCAGCATTTT.

This clonotype has only a few counts. The V gene is TRBV7-3, the J gene TRBJ1-3, with no clear D. CDR3 size: 15 residues. Germline V CDR1 and CDR2: SGHTA, FQGTGA. V was cut by 1 base and J by 0 bases, with 7 bases left in between. In DNA, the CDR3 is TGTGCCAGCAGCTTAAACCGGGACTCTGGAAACACCATATATTTT. Amino acid sequence: CASSLNRDSGNTIYF. The entire variable domain, with the rest obtained from reference TRBV7-3 and TRBJ1-3, is as follows: GAGVSQTPSNKVTEKGKYVELRCDPISGHTALYWYRQSLGQGPEFLIYFQGTGAADDSGLPNDRFFAVRPEGSVSTLKIQRTERGDSAVYLCASSLNRDSGNTIYFGEGSWLTVV.

This clonotype has a count of ten or more. The gene calls are TRBV2 and TRBJ1-5, with 8 nucleotides matching TRBD1. The CDR3 is 15 amino acids. Germline values: CDR1 SNHLY, CDR2 FYNNEI. J was trimmed by 2 bases and V by 7 bases; bases with no gene match: 7. CDR3 protein: CASKQGVYGNQPQHF. The CDR3 nucleotides are TGTGCCAGCAAACAGGGGGTTTATGGCAATCAGCCCCAGCATTTT. Using reference TRBV2 and TRBJ1-5 for the parts outside the CDR3, the full variable domain is EPEVTQTPSHQVTQMGQEVILRCVPISNHLYFYWYRQILGQKVEFLVSFYNNEISEKSEIFDDQFSVERPDGSNFTLKIRSTKLEDSAMYFCASKQGVYGNQPQHFGDGTRLSIL.

This clonotype has at least ten counts. The V call is TRBV5-6, the J call TRBJ2-5; 7 nucleotides match TRBD1. The J segment lost 2 bases and the V segment lost 0 bases, leaving 13 bases of the junction unmatched. Germline CDR1 reads SGHDT; CDR2 reads YYEEEE. The CDR3 extends over 18 amino acids. CDR3 coding DNA: TGTGCCAGCAGCTTGGATGATCGGAGACAGGGTCAGCAAGAGACCCAGTACTTC. It translates to CASSLDDRRQGQQETQYF.

Many counts were recorded for this clonotype. The chain is built from TRBV7-6 and TRBJ2-1; the match to TRBD2 covers 7 bases. This CDR3 spans 15 amino acids. In germline, CDR1 is SGHVS, CDR2 FNYEAQ. The V and J ends lost 4 bases and 4 bases, in that order; junction bases with no gene match: 7. The CDR3 DNA reads as TGTGCCAGCAGCTCACCGCGGGGAGGGTACAATGAGCAGTTCTTC. Its translation is CASSSPRGGYNEQFF. Combining the CDR3 with reference TRBV7-6 and TRBJ2-1 gives the whole variable domain GAGVSQSPRYKVTKRGQDVALRCDPISGHVSLYWYRQALGQGPEFLTYFNYEAQQDKSGLPNDRFSAERPEGSISTLTIQRTEQRDSAMYRCASSSPRGGYNEQFFGPGTRLTVL.

This clonotype was recorded at least ten times. The rearrangement links TRBV28 to TRBJ1-2; a possible D gene is TRBD1 (5 bases). V gave up 5 bases and J gave up 8 bases, with 18 bases separating them. The CDR3 has 14 amino acids. Germline V gene sequence: CDR1 MDHEN, CDR2 SYDVKM. Here the CDR3 reads CASSTLGGTWGYTF. The CDR3 DNA follows: TGTGCCAGCAGTACCTTGGGGGGTACCTGGGGCTACACCTTC.

This clonotype was seen at least ten times. The DNA of the CDR3 is TGCAGTGCTTCAACATTAGCGGGGAACTACGAGCAGTACTTC. Translated, it gives CSASTLAGNYEQYF. The rearrangement joins TRBV20-1 to TRBJ2-7; 8 nucleotides agree with TRBD2. The V gene's germline CDR1 is DFQATT and CDR2 SNEGSKA (reference sequence). The CDR3 length is 14 residues. With 5 bases clipped from V and 3 bases from J, the junction kept 9 bases outside the gene matches.

This clonotype appeared many times. This chain joins TRBV7-9 and TRBJ2-1; possible D gene TRBD1, 5 bases. V was cut by 3 bases and J by 8 bases, with 11 bases left in between. The CDR3 contains 13 residues. Germline loops: CDR1 SEHNR, CDR2 FQNEAQ (reference sequence). The CDR3 DNA reads as TGTGCCAGCAGCTTTTTGGGGCCGTATGAGCAGTTCTTC. Its protein is CASSFLGPYEQFF. Full variable domain (missing parts from reference TRBV7-9 and TRBJ2-1): DTGVSQNPRHKITKRGQNVTFRCDPISEHNRLYWYRQTLGQGPEFLTYFQNEAQLEKSRLLSDRFSAERPKGSFSTLEIQRTEQGDSAMYLCASSFLGPYEQFFGPGTRLTVL.

DNA of the CDR3: TGTGCCAGTAGTTCCGGACTAGCGGGGGGCTACGAGCAGTACTTC. Its protein is CASSSGLAGGYEQYF. The chain carries TRBV19 and TRBJ2-7, with 14 bases matching TRBD2. With V trimmed by 5 bases and J by 3 bases, 3 bases remained unmatched. This CDR3 region has 15 residues. CDR1 is LNHDA, CDR2 SQIVND, per germline (reference sequence).

The genes are TRBV7-2 and TRBJ2-2, with D possibly matching TRBD1 (6 bases). Trimming took off 1 base at V and 1 base at J, with 16 bases between the two ends. Germline assignment: CDR1 SGHTA and CDR2 FQGNSA. CDR3 length: 18 amino acids. CDR3 sequence reads: CASSLDPQQGRNTGELFF. The CDR3 DNA reads as TGTGCCAGCAGCTTAGACCCCCAACAGGGACGGAACACCGGGGAGCTGTTTTTT.